This T cell receptor beta chain was obtained from a study of shared clonotypes between healthy human individuals. All participating donors were Caucasian adults from Nashville, Tennessee. Sequencing used immunoSEQ multiplex PCR; TCRdb keeps in-frame clones, though not all of them. The data contain 1.5 million to 1.9 million clones, around 98% of them singletons. The J segment lost 4 bases and the V segment lost 3 bases, leaving 11 bases of the junction unmatched. Per germline, CDR1 SQVTM and CDR2 ANQGSEA. CDR3 length: 15 amino acids. A note on this clone: Its antigen is not known.

Overall study findings and caveats: Read depth was anticipated to influence clonotype sharing among donors.

Sequenced: naive CD4+ T cells sorted from blood. Subset here: CD45RA+ positively selected. The chain has TRBV29-1 and TRBJ2-5; 7 bases are a match to TRBD2. The receptor was isolated from a man younger than 45 in good health. CDR3: CSVEGDAGVGETQYF. CDR3 nucleotide sequence: TGCAGCGTTGAGGGCGACGCGGGAGTGGGAGAGACCCAGTACTTC.